What follows are 20 T cell receptor beta chains derived from one specimen sequenced in a study of beta chain features in type 1 diabetes. No antigen is known for these receptors. The entirety of the isolated RNA underwent reverse transcription, so expressed TCRB transcripts were sequenced. Libraries were prepared by immunoSEQ multiplex PCR; TCRdb keeps only in-frame clonotypes and omits some of them. This table has 130,000 or so clones, around 9% appearing once. Notes on the study in general: Moderate but significant shortening of TCRB CDR3s was recorded in all four CD4+ subsets from Type 1 diabetes patients.

What was sequenced was central memory CD4+ T cells from blood. The receptors stem from a man aged 25 to 40 with type 1 diabetes.

The chain links TRBV4-2 to TRBJ1-1; 8 nucleotides line up with TRBD1. Looked up from germline, CDR1 is LGHNA and CDR2 is YNFKEQ. This CDR3 is built from 15 residues. V lost 0 bases and J lost 4; bases outside the gene matches: 4. The DNA of the CDR3 is TGTGCCAGCAGCCAAGAGGACAGGGAGAGCACTGAAGCTTTCTTT. Residues: CASSQEDRESTEAFF.

This clone has more than one count but fewer than ten. The rearrangement uses TRBV25-1 and TRBJ1-5, with no clear D. In germline, CDR1 is MGHDK, CDR2 SYGVNS. V was shortened by 7 bases and J by 3 bases, with 16 bases between the two germline ends. The CDR3 runs 15 residues. In nucleotides, the CDR3 is TGTGCCAGCACCAAACTGAGGGCTACCAATCAGCCCCAGCATTTT. This sequence encodes CASTKLRATNQPQHF.

This clone was counted only a few times. V is TRBV2 and J is TRBJ2-5; a weak D match, TRBD2 (5 bases). V was shortened by 3 bases and J by 1 base, with 9 bases between the two germline ends. The germline V gene has CDR1 SNHLY and CDR2 FYNNEI. The CDR3 sequence is 14 residues long. CDR3 protein: CASSEEESQETQYF. The DNA for the CDR3 is TGTGCCAGCAGTGAGGAGGAAAGCCAAGAGACCCAGTACTTC. Drawing the rest from reference TRBV2 and TRBJ2-5, the complete variable domain is EPEVTQTPSHQVTQMGQEVILRCVPISNHLYFYWYRQILGQKVEFLVSFYNNEISEKSEIFDDQFSVERPDGSNFTLKIRSTKLEDSAMYFCASSEEESQETQYFGPGTRLLVL.

The rearrangement uses TRBV10-3 and TRBJ2-7; D might be TRBD1 (6 bases). V was cut by 5 bases and J by 7 bases, with 18 bases left in between. CDR3 length: 14 residues. Germline V lookup: CDR1 ENHRY, CDR2 SYGVKD. The CDR3, as DNA: TGTGCCATCAGTCCGGGACAAGGGGATCGGGAGCAGTACTTC. This encodes CAISPGQGDREQYF.

The CDR3 is CASSQDRNTEAFF. CDR3 DNA: TGCGCCAGCAGCCAAGACAGGAACACTGAAGCTTTCTTT. The chain combines TRBV4-1 with TRBJ1-1; D gene ambiguous. From germline, CDR1 is MGHRA and CDR2 YSYEKL. V was clipped by 0 bases and J by 1 base, with 3 bases between them. The CDR3 is 13 residues long.

A few counts support this clone. The rearrangement joins TRBV5-6 to TRBJ2-5, with D possibly being TRBD1 (6 bases). V was trimmed by 4 bases and J by 7 bases, leaving 20 bases between them. The CDR3 is 15 residues long. The germline gives CDR1 SGHDT, CDR2 YYEEEE. The CDR3 sequence: CASSLPGQPRGTQYF. DNA of the CDR3: TGTGCCAGCAGCCTTCCAGGACAGCCAAGGGGGACCCAGTACTTC. Together with reference TRBV5-6 and TRBJ2-5, the CDR3 gives the full variable domain: DAGVTQSPTHLIKTRGQQVTLRCSPKSGHDTVSWYQQALGQGPQFIFQYYEEEERQRGNFPDRFSGHQFPNYSSELNVNALLLGDSALYLCASSLPGQPRGTQYFGPGTRLLVL.

The chain combines TRBV5-1 with TRBJ2-5; D is undetermined. The CDR3 covers 15 residues. From germline, CDR1 is SGHRS and CDR2 YFSETQ. V gave up 0 bases and J gave up 1 base, with 10 bases separating them. CDR3 loop: CASSLVRSTQETQYF. The CDR3 nucleotides are TGCGCCAGCAGCTTGGTACGCTCTACCCAAGAGACCCAGTACTTC.

This clone was seen only a few times. The J gene is TRBJ2-1, the V gene TRBV5-6; TRBD1 matches at 9 bases. CDR1 is SGHDT, CDR2 YYEEEE, per germline. CDR3 size: 14 residues. Trimming took 3 bases from V and 14 from J; bases not matched to a gene: 12. The CDR3 loop is CASSSSTGGNLEFF. Written as DNA, the CDR3 is TGTGCCAGCAGCTCCTCGACAGGGGGAAACTTAGAGTTCTTC.

This clone was detected only a few times. CDR3 in DNA: TGTGCCAGTAGTATGAGACAGCAAGAGACCCAGTACTTC. Translation: CASSMRQQETQYF. V gene TRBV19 combines with J gene TRBJ2-5, with a possible D match to TRBD1 (5 bases). CDR1 is LNHDA, CDR2 SQIVND, per germline (reference sequence). V lost 3 bases to trimming and J lost 2 bases, with 7 bases between them. The CDR3 extends over 13 amino acids.

V is TRBV12-5 and J is TRBJ1-5; TRBD1 matches at 8 bases. The CDR3 contains 13 residues. After removal of 6 bases from V and 5 bases from J, the junction contained 3 bases not matched to a gene. CDR1 is LGHNT and CDR2 is FRNRAP in the germline V gene. As DNA, the CDR3 is TGTGCTAGTGGGTCGGACAGGGATCAGCCCCAGCATTTT. It is translated as CASGSDRDQPQHF.

This clone has at least ten counts. This chain uses TRBV14 with TRBJ1-5; possibly TRBD1 for D (5 bases). Germline V CDR1 and CDR2: SGHDN, FVKESK. The length of the CDR3 is 15 residues. The ends were cut back, 4 bases at V and 4 bases at J, with 14 bases in the middle. This chain's CDR3 is CASSRRQGRNQPQHF. CDR3 DNA: TGTGCCAGCAGCCGTCGCCAGGGTAGGAATCAGCCCCAGCATTTT.

This clone was picked up many times. The J gene is TRBJ1-1, the V gene TRBV2; tentative D call: TRBD1 (5 bases). V was clipped by 7 bases and J by 2 bases, with 14 bases between them. Per germline, CDR1 SNHLY and CDR2 FYNNEI. CDR3 size: 14 residues. CDR3 residues: CASTNQGDNTEAFF. The CDR3 region has the DNA TGTGCCAGCACTAACCAAGGGGATAACACTGAAGCTTTCTTT.

The sample holds a few counts of this clone. The chain uses TRBV30 and TRBJ2-5, with D possibly being TRBD1 (5 bases). The germline CDR1 and CDR2 sequences are GTSNPN and SVGIG (reference sequence). V lost 2 bases to trimming and J lost 2 bases, with 6 bases between them. The CDR3 is made up of 12 amino acids. The CDR3 region has the DNA TGTGCCTGGAGTCGACAGCAAGAGACCCAGTACTTC. Translating it yields CAWSRQQETQYF. Filled out from reference TRBV30 and TRBJ2-5, the complete variable domain reads SQTIHQWPATLVQPVGSPLSLECTVEGTSNPNLYWYRQAAGRGLQLLFYSVGIGQISSEVPQNLSASRPQDRQFILSSKKLLLSDSGFYLCAWSRQQETQYFGPGTRLLVL.

The chain has TRBV30 and TRBJ2-7; TRBD1 agrees at 8 bases. CDR3 length equals 13 residues. CDR1 GTSNPN and CDR2 SVGIG come from the germline V gene (reference sequence). V was pared by 2 bases and J by 7 bases, with 7 bases of the junction left unmatched. The DNA of the CDR3 is TGTGCCTGGAGTAGGAACGACAGGGGTGAGCAGTACTTC. Translated, it gives CAWSRNDRGEQYF.

This clone was seen more than once but under ten times. This rearrangement joins TRBV29-1 to TRBJ2-3, with D possibly matching TRBD2 (5 bases). The CDR3 spans 13 residues. Germline V gene sequence: CDR1 SQVTM, CDR2 ANQGSEA. V shed 7 bases and J shed 6 bases, with 17 bases lying between them. CDR3 coding DNA: TGCAGCGGAGCGGCTTTCGCCCGGGATACGCAGTATTTT. Encoded protein: CSGAAFARDTQYF.

This clone was counted only a few times. The gene calls are TRBV15 and TRBJ2-3; 11 bases agree with TRBD2. With 4 bases clipped from V and 2 bases from J, the junction kept 14 bases outside the gene matches. This CDR3 contains 19 residues. Germline CDR1 LNHNV, CDR2 YYDKDF (reference sequence). The CDR3 nucleotides read TGTGCCACCAGCATTATAGCGGGGGGGCGAGAAGGGCCCACAGATACGCAGTATTTT. This gives the protein CATSIIAGGREGPTDTQYF.

J is TRBJ1-1 and V is TRBV5-1, with no clear D. Deletions cut 4 bases from V and 4 bases from J, with 17 bases between. The CDR3 has 15 amino acids. Germline V CDR1 and CDR2: SGHRS, YFSETQ. For the CDR3, the DNA is TGCGCCAGCAGCCCAAACATGGCTAGAGTCACTGAAGCTTTCTTT. This gives the protein CASSPNMARVTEAFF.

This chain uses TRBV5-1 with TRBJ2-7; a weak D match, TRBD2 (6 bases). Germline lookup yields CDR1 SGHRS and CDR2 YFSETQ. V dropped 4 bases and J dropped 2 bases, with 16 bases sitting between them. CDR3 length: 15 residues. The CDR3 spells CASSPRAEGAYEQYF. CDR3 DNA: TGCGCCAGCAGCCCTCGGGCGGAGGGCGCCTACGAGCAGTACTTC.

This clone has more than one count but fewer than ten. The CDR3 DNA reads TGTGCCATCAATGTCGGGGGGGCTGATCAGCCCCAGCATTTT. Translated: CAINVGGADQPQHF. The chain has TRBV10-3 and TRBJ1-5, with D possibly matching TRBD1 (6 bases). CDR1 is ENHRY and CDR2 is SYGVKD in the germline V gene. Trimming cost V 7 bases and J 5 bases, with 15 bases left between them. The CDR3 contains 14 residues.

The V call is TRBV7-9, the J call TRBJ1-1; D not certain. Per the germline V gene, CDR1 is SEHNR and CDR2 is FQNEAQ (reference sequence). CDR3 length equals 12 residues. Between the trimmed V and J ends, which lost 4 bases and 7 bases, there was a span of 10 bases. CDR3 nucleotides: TGTGCCAGCAGCTCCGCTTACGGTGAAGCTTTCTTT. This codes for CASSSAYGEAFF.